This T cell receptor (beta chain) came from a study of cytomegalovirus exposure and HLA in healthy donors. The ends were cut back, 0 bases at V and 7 bases at J, with 14 bases in the middle. There are 15 residues in the CDR3. CDR1 and CDR2 (germline): SGDLS, YYNGEE. Study-level points and caveats: HLA alleles were associated with 15,000 to 20,000 TCR beta sequences in a later analysis at 0.05 false discovery rate. The dataset shows that most TCR sequences were rare, while some public TCRs occurred in many donors.

Primers included in the PCR were 60 Vbeta and 13 Jbeta primers. Original data processing: Later analysis identified tens of millions of unique TCR beta chains, about 10 million shared. The repertoire was sequenced with immunoSEQ multiplex PCR; TCRdb's copy has only in-frame clones and lacks some. V and J calls and clone size are given by that table; D and trimming were obtained from the DNA. The sample includes roughly 200,000 clones, roughly four fifths seen only once; the top ten take under 2%. About this clone: The antigen remains unidentified.

The sequence was collected from a man between 25 and 39 years old in good health and CMV-seronegative. The chain joins TRBV9 to TRBJ1-5; tentative D call: TRBD1 (6 bases). The material sequenced was PBMCs. CDR3 sequence: CASSVGGGVLQPQHF. DNA of the CDR3: TGTGCCAGCAGCGTAGGCGGGGGCGTTTTACAGCCCCAGCATTTT.